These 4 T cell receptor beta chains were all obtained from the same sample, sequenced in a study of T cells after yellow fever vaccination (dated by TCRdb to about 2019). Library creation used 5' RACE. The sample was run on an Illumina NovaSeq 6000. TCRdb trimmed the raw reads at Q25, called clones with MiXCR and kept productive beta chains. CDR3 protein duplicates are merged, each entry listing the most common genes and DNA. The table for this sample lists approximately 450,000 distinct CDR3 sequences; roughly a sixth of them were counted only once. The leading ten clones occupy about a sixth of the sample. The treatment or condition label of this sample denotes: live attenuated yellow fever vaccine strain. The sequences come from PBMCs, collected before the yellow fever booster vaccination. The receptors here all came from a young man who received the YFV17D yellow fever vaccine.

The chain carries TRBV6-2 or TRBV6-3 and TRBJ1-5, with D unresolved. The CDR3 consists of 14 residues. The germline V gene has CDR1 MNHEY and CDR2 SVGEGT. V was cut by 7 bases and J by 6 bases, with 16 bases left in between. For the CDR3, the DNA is TGTGCCAGCACCCTTCGGGGTGGTGTTCAGCCCCAGCATTTT. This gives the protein CASTLRGGVQPQHF.

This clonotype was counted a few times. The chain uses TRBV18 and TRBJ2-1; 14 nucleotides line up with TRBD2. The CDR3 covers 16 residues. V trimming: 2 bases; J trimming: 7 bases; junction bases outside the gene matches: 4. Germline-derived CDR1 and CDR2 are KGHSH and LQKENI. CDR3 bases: TGTGCCAGCTCACCAGGACTAGCGGGGGGTTTGAATGAGCAGTTCTTC. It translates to CASSPGLAGGLNEQFF.

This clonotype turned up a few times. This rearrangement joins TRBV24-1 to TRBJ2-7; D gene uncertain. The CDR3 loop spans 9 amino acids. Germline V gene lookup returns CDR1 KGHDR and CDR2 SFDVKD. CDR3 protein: CATTRFADV. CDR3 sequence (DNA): TGTGCCACCACCAGGTTCGCGGACGTC.

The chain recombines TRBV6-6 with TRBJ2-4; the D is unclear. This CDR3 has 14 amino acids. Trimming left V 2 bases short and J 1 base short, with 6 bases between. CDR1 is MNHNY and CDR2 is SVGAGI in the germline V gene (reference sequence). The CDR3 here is CASSYGDAKNIQYF. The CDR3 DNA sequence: TGTGCCAGCAGTTACGGTGACGCCAAAAACATTCAGTACTTC.